The rows below give T cell receptor beta chains drawn from one sample of a study of blood T cell repertoires in COVID-19. TCRdb keeps only in-frame clones here, not all; method: immunoSEQ multiplex PCR. The table shows roughly 16,000 clones, with about 90% occurring only once. Sequencing input: peripheral blood. Every receptor here comes from a human donor in a cohort sampled during active COVID-19. Each CDR3 is given with its conserved first and last residue. The D gene is left open where the match is weak. The size field is filled for only some rows; it gives once, few, many or a size class.

abundance	d_gene	v_gene	j_gene	CDR3aa	CDR3nt
NA	NA	TRBV12-3/TRBV12-4	TRBJ2-2	CASSHSTGELFF	TGTGCCAGCAGTCACAGCACCGGGGAGCTGTTTTTT
NA	TRBD2	TRBV5-4	TRBJ2-2	CASSPGLAGGPITGELFF	TGTGCCAGCAGCCCGGGACTAGCGGGAGGGCCAATCACCGGGGAGCTGTTTTTT
NA	NA	TRBV5-6	TRBJ2-3	CASSPNTDTQYF	TGTGCCAGCAGCCCCAACACAGATACGCAGTATTTT
NA	TRBD1	TRBV28	TRBJ1-1	CASSFQGGGNTEAFF	TGTGCCAGCAGTTTCCAGGGGGGTGGGAACACTGAAGCTTTCTTT
NA	TRBD2	TRBV28	TRBJ2-1	CASSSPSGRYNEQFF	TGTGCCAGCAGCTCCCCTAGCGGGAGGTACAATGAGCAGTTCTTC
once	NA	TRBV2	TRBJ1-1	CASSSVRGGITEAFF	TGTGCCAGCAGTTCCGTAAGGGGTGGGATTACTGAAGCTTTCTTT
NA	NA	TRBV3-1/TRBV3-2	TRBJ1-2	CASSQDRGSFYGYTF	TGTGCCAGCAGCCAAGATAGGGGCAGCTTCTATGGCTACACCTTC
NA	TRBD1	TRBV9	TRBJ1-3	CASSVAPQGVRPGNTIYF	TGTGCCAGCAGCGTAGCCCCTCAGGGGGTACGACCTGGAAACACCATATATTTT
NA	NA	TRBV19	TRBJ1-6	CASTGGGRNSPLHF	TGTGCCAGTACCGGCGGGGGGCGGAATTCACCCCTCCACTTT
NA	TRBD1	TRBV6-2/TRBV6-3	TRBJ1-4	CASSRTGGFEKLFF	TGTGCCAGCAGCCGGACAGGGGGATTTGAAAAACTGTTTTTT
NA	NA	TRBV9	TRBJ2-5	CASSVATGEVETQYF	TGTGCCAGCAGCGTAGCTACCGGGGAGGTAGAGACCCAGTACTTC
NA	TRBD2	TRBV6-2/TRBV6-3	TRBJ2-7	CASSYSWTSGSKAYEQYF	TGTGCCAGCAGTTACAGTTGGACTAGCGGGAGTAAGGCATACGAGCAGTACTTC
NA	TRBD1	TRBV27	TRBJ1-1	CASSARDRGYTEAFF	TGTGCCAGCAGTGCTCGGGACAGGGGGTACACTGAAGCTTTCTTT
NA	TRBD1	TRBV29-1	TRBJ1-2	CSARDRGSYGYTF	TGCAGCGCCCGGGACAGGGGGTCCTATGGCTACACCTTC
NA	TRBD2	TRBV28	TRBJ2-1	CASPGPTGGYNEQFF	TGTGCCAGCCCCGGCCCGACGGGAGGTTACAATGAGCAGTTCTTC
NA	TRBD2	TRBV5-1	TRBJ2-2	CASSFSGRAIGELFF	TGCGCCAGCAGCTTTAGCGGGAGGGCCATCGGGGAGCTGTTTTTT
NA	TRBD2	TRBV7-3	TRBJ2-7	CASSLDGGRRYEQYF	TGTGCCAGCAGCTTAGATGGCGGGAGAAGATACGAGCAGTACTTC
NA	TRBD1	TRBV10-3	TRBJ1-5	CAIREGANQPQHF	TGTGCCATCAGGGAGGGGGCGAATCAGCCCCAGCATTTT
NA	NA	TRBV2	TRBJ2-7	CASKRQVYEQYF	TGTGCCAGCAAACGACAGGTCTACGAGCAGTACTTC
NA	NA	TRBV19	TRBJ1-6	CASSLRTGPTNRDSPLHF	TGTGCCAGTAGTTTAAGAACAGGGCCTACCAACCGAGATTCACCCCTCCACTTT
NA	NA	TRBV18	TRBJ1-2	CASSPVQGERGYTF	TGTGCCAGCTCACCAGTCCAGGGTGAAAGGGGCTACACCTTC
NA	NA	TRBV6-4	TRBJ1-6	CASSDRDRNSPLHF	TGTGCCAGCAGTGACCGGGATCGTAATTCACCCCTCCACTTT
NA	NA	TRBV27	TRBJ2-1	CASSPNYHNEQFF	TGTGCCAGCAGCCCGAACTACCACAATGAGCAGTTCTTC
NA	TRBD1	TRBV19	TRBJ2-7	CASNDRGTGDDEQYF	TGTGCCAGTAACGATAGGGGGACAGGGGACGACGAGCAGTACTTC
NA	TRBD1	TRBV11-2	TRBJ2-2	CASSSGQGGDTGELFF	TGTGCCAGCAGCTCCGGACAGGGGGGAGACACCGGGGAGCTGTTTTTT
NA	NA	TRBV19	TRBJ1-6	CASSQGYSPLHF	TGTGCCAGTAGCCAGGGGTACTCACCCCTCCACTTT
NA	TRBD1	TRBV12-3/TRBV12-4	TRBJ1-1	CASSLQGAIGAFF	TGTGCCAGCAGTTTACAGGGGGCGATTGGGGCTTTCTTT
NA	NA	TRBV7-2	TRBJ1-1	CASSLEPMNTEAFF	TGTGCCAGCAGCTTAGAGCCCATGAACACTGAAGCTTTCTTT
NA	NA	TRBV6-6	TRBJ1-2	CATGEANYGYTF	TGTGCCACCGGGGAGGCTAACTATGGCTACACCTTC
few	NA	TRBV4-1	TRBJ1-1	CASSQGTSMNTEAFF	TGCGCCAGCAGCCAAGGGACAAGTATGAACACTGAAGCTTTCTTT
NA	TRBD2	TRBV24-1	TRBJ2-2	CATSDQTSGRTGELFF	TGTGCCACCAGTGATCAGACTAGCGGTAGGACCGGGGAGCTGTTTTTT
NA	NA	TRBV2	TRBJ1-2	CASRPETAYGYTF	TGTGCCAGCAGGCCGGAGACAGCCTATGGCTACACCTTC
NA	NA	TRBV2	TRBJ1-2	CASSGQITNYGYTF	TGTGCCAGCAGTGGACAGATCACTAACTATGGCTACACCTTC
NA	NA	TRBV5-1	TRBJ1-2	CASSLETVLDYGYTF	TGCGCCAGCAGCTTGGAGACAGTATTGGACTATGGCTACACCTTC
NA	TRBD1	TRBV6-2/TRBV6-3	TRBJ1-6	CASSLGTANSPLHF	TGTGCCAGCAGTCTTGGGACAGCAAATTCACCCCTCCACTTT
once	NA	TRBV2	TRBJ1-5	CASSEAGLSNQPQHF	TGTGCCAGCAGTGAAGCGGGACTTAGCAATCAGCCCCAGCATTTT
few	NA	TRBV6-5	TRBJ1-1	CASTQWSGMNTEAFF	TGTGCCAGCACCCAATGGAGCGGGATGAACACTGAAGCTTTCTTT
NA	NA	TRBV5-1	TRBJ2-5	CASSLQPGGSQETQYF	TGCGCCAGCAGCCTTCAGCCTGGGGGGTCTCAAGAGACCCAGTACTTC
few	TRBD2	TRBV5-6	TRBJ2-3	CASSLEGGTDTQYF	TGTGCCAGCAGCTTAGAGGGAGGGACAGATACGCAGTATTTT
NA	NA	TRBV5-1	TRBJ2-5	CASSLGLAVSSGETQYF	TGCGCCAGCAGCTTGGGGTTAGCGGTGAGCTCGGGGGAGACCCAGTACTTC
NA	NA	TRBV12-3/TRBV12-4	TRBJ1-1	CASSTQDKAFF	TGTGCCAGCAGTACCCAGGACAAAGCTTTCTTT
NA	NA	TRBV19	TRBJ2-1	CASRKRGHSYNEQFF	TGTGCCAGTAGGAAGCGGGGACACTCCTACAATGAGCAGTTCTTC
NA	NA	TRBV30	TRBJ2-3	CAWSDPLAVGTDTQYF	TGTGCCTGGAGTGACCCACTAGCAGTTGGCACAGATACGCAGTATTTT
NA	NA	TRBV13	TRBJ2-7	CASSLSGEVREQYF	TGTGCCAGCAGCTTGTCGGGGGAGGTAAGGGAGCAGTACTTC
NA	NA	TRBV27	TRBJ1-1	CASSLRAGVTEAFF	TGTGCCAGCAGTTTAAGGGCAGGGGTGACTGAAGCTTTCTTT
NA	TRBD2	TRBV7-3	TRBJ2-1	CASSLTLADEQFF	TGTGCCAGCAGCTTAACGCTAGCGGACGAGCAGTTCTTC
NA	TRBD2	TRBV9	TRBJ2-7	CASRATPTSGGECEQYF	TGTGCCAGCAGAGCAACCCCTACTAGCGGGGGAGAGTGCGAGCAGTACTTC
NA	TRBD2	TRBV5-1	TRBJ2-3	CASSFDPLAGGTDTQYF	TGCGCCAGCAGCTTTGACCCTCTAGCGGGAGGGACAGATACGCAGTATTTT
NA	TRBD1	TRBV6-6	TRBJ1-1	CASTRGQGSTEAFF	TGTGCCAGCACCAGGGGACAGGGATCCACTGAAGCTTTCTTT
NA	NA	TRBV3-1/TRBV3-2	TRBJ1-1	CASSKEASPGAEAFF	TGTGCCAGCAGCAAAGAGGCCTCCCCGGGGGCTGAAGCTTTCTTT
NA	NA	TRBV9	TRBJ1-2	CASSPSNYGYTF	TGTGCCAGCAGCCCCTCTAACTATGGCTACACCTTC
NA	NA	TRBV19	TRBJ2-5	CASSEQGPQETQYF	TGTGCCAGTAGTGAACAGGGACCGCAAGAGACCCAGTACTTC
NA	NA	TRBV10-3	TRBJ1-1	CAISAAGNTEAFF	TGTGCCATCAGTGCAGCGGGGAACACTGAAGCTTTCTTT
NA	NA	TRBV28	TRBJ2-2	CASKTVNTGELFF	TGTGCCAGCAAGACAGTGAACACCGGGGAGCTGTTTTTT
NA	NA	TRBV5-4	TRBJ2-4	CASSLAGSKNIQYF	TGTGCCAGCAGCTTGGCCGGGAGTAAGAACATTCAGTACTTC
few	NA	TRBV3-1/TRBV3-2	TRBJ1-5	CASSQDISNQPQHF	TGTGCCAGCAGCCAAGATATTAGCAATCAGCCCCAGCATTTT
NA	NA	TRBV6-4	TRBJ2-2	CASRDGYTGELFF	TGTGCCAGCAGAGATGGCTACACCGGGGAGCTGTTTTTT
NA	NA	TRBV4-1	TRBJ1-2	CASSQAGVYGYTF	TGCGCCAGCAGCCAAGCCGGGGTCTATGGCTACACCTTC
few	NA	TRBV21-1	TRBJ2-7	CASSSEGQGNSYEQYF	TGTGCCAGCAGCTCCGAGGGACAGGGAAACTCCTACGAGCAGTACTTC